These 9 T cell receptor beta chains came from one sample sequenced in a study of cytomegalovirus exposure and HLA in healthy donors. A multiplex PCR was run with 60 Vbeta primers and 13 Jbeta primers. The assay was immunoSEQ multiplex PCR, and TCRdb's table has in-frame clones only and misses some. Among about 160,000 clones listed, around 78% were seen once. The sample taken for sequencing was PBMCs. Receptor source: a man aged 40-49 years in good health and CMV-seronegative.

The rearrangement joins TRBV6-1 to TRBJ2-1; TRBD2 aligns across 7 bases. The germline V gene has CDR1 MNHNS and CDR2 SASEGT. The CDR3 contains 13 residues. After removal of 7 bases from V and 8 bases from J, the junction contained 8 bases not matched to a gene. CDR3 bases: TGTGCCAGCAACAAACTAGCGAGAGATGAGCAGTTCTTC. Its translation is CASNKLARDEQFF.

The chain couples TRBV7-6 to TRBJ2-1; D is uncertain. Looked up from germline, CDR1 is SGHVS and CDR2 is FNYEAQ. This CDR3 spans 13 amino acids. The V gene lost 4 bases and the J gene lost 9 bases, with 13 bases spanning the gap. CDR3 DNA sequence: TGTGCCAGCAGCTCCCGCGTCTTTGGTGAGCAGTTCTTC. It translates to CASSSRVFGEQFF.

V is TRBV10-2 and J is TRBJ2-7; the match to TRBD1 covers 8 bases. Germline-derived CDR1 and CDR2 are WSHSY and SAAADI. CDR3 length equals 14 residues. The V segment lost 7 bases and the J segment 4 bases; nucleotides outside the gene matches: 9. This chain's CDR3 is CASIPTGEAYEQYF. The CDR3, as DNA: TGCGCCAGCATTCCGACAGGGGAGGCATACGAGCAGTACTTC.

The chain recombines TRBV13 with TRBJ2-5; 14 bases align to TRBD2. With V trimmed by 2 bases and J by 5 bases, 10 bases remained unmatched. The CDR3 runs to 18 residues. CDR1 and CDR2 (germline): PRHDT, FYEKMQ (reference sequence). CDR3 protein: CASSLKTSGRAVEETQYF. The CDR3 DNA reads as TGTGCCAGCAGCTTAAAGACTAGCGGGAGGGCCGTCGAGGAGACCCAGTACTTC.

This clone has just a few counts. The genes are TRBV5-1 and TRBJ1-1; TRBD1 aligns across 9 bases. From germline, CDR1 is SGHRS and CDR2 YFSETQ. With V trimmed by 5 bases and J by 5 bases, 7 bases remained unmatched. The CDR3 sequence is 14 residues long. The CDR3 region is CASSWGTGSTEAFF. CDR3 nucleotide sequence: TGCGCCAGCAGTTGGGGGACAGGGTCGACTGAAGCTTTCTTT.

The chain has TRBV6-5 and TRBJ1-5; perhaps TRBD1 as D (5 bases). CDR1 and CDR2 (germline): MNHEY, SVGAGI. Trimming pared 6 bases from V and 0 bases from J, leaving 9 bases between. The CDR3 runs 14 residues. The CDR3 reads CASRGQLSNQPQHF. The CDR3, as DNA: TGTGCCAGCAGGGGGCAACTTAGCAATCAGCCCCAGCATTTT.

This clone turned up a few times. V is TRBV30 and J is TRBJ1-4, with TRBD1 matching 10 bases. V gave up 1 base and J gave up 6 bases; unmatched junction bases: 5. This CDR3 is built from 15 residues. Germline-derived CDR1 and CDR2 are GTSNPN and SVGIG (reference sequence). The CDR3, as DNA: TGTGCCTGGAGTGCTGAGGGACAGGGGTATGAAAAACTGTTTTTT. Encoded protein: CAWSAEGQGYEKLFF. Based on the CDR3 plus reference TRBV30 and TRBJ1-4, the full variable domain is SQTIHQWPATLVQPVGSPLSLECTVEGTSNPNLYWYRQAAGRGLQLLFYSVGIGQISSEVPQNLSASRPQDRQFILSSKKLLLSDSGFYLCAWSAEGQGYEKLFFGSGTQLSVL.

The gene calls are TRBV6-6 and TRBJ1-5; D gene ambiguous. V lost 6 bases and J 0 bases, leaving 15 bases between the germline ends. CDR3 length equals 16 residues. Per the germline V gene, CDR1 is MNHNY and CDR2 is SVGAGI (reference sequence). The CDR3 loop is CASRLHLGFSNQPQHF. The DNA for the CDR3 is TGTGCCAGCAGGCTCCATCTGGGCTTTAGCAATCAGCCCCAGCATTTT.

This rearrangement joins TRBV18 to TRBJ2-7; 7 nucleotides agree with TRBD1. Trimming at V came to 3 bases and at J to 7 bases, leaving 6 bases not matched to a gene. Germline CDR1 is KGHSH and CDR2 is LQKENI. CDR3 length: 13 amino acids. CDR3 sequence: CASSPATGSEQYF. The CDR3 nucleotides read TGTGCCAGCTCACCCGCGACAGGGTCAGAGCAGTACTTC.